Presented here are 21 T cell receptor beta chains from one specimen sequenced in a study of technical replicates of blood from a handful of donors. The repertoire was sequenced with immunoSEQ multiplex PCR; TCRdb's copy has only in-frame clones and lacks some. The table lists fewer than 95,000 clones, 90% to 95% of them singletons, with around 0.25% in the top ten. Sequences were obtained from T cells isolated from PBMCs. The receptors were gathered from a human donor in good health.

The V gene is TRBV5-4, the J gene TRBJ2-5; no reliable D call. The V and J ends lost 2 bases and 5 bases respectively, with 13 bases between them. The CDR3 covers 14 residues. Germline values: CDR1 SGHNT, CDR2 YYREEE (reference sequence). Written as DNA, the CDR3 is TGTGCCAGCAGCTTACCTGGCGGTTTGGAGACCCAGTACTTC. It is translated as CASSLPGGLETQYF.

This clone has just a few counts. This chain links TRBV4-1 with TRBJ2-7; D gene unclear. Between the trimmed V and J ends, which lost 1 base and 3 bases, there was a span of 10 bases. Per germline, CDR1 MGHRA and CDR2 YSYEKL. CDR3 length: 14 residues. CDR3 bases: TGCGCCAGCAGCCAAGGCCAGGATCACTACGAGCAGTACTTC. It codes for CASSQGQDHYEQYF.

The rearrangement uses TRBV7-8 and TRBJ2-7; 9 nucleotides agree with TRBD2. This CDR3 spans 21 amino acids. CDR1 is SGHVS, CDR2 FQNEAQ, per germline. The V and J ends lost 0 bases and 2 bases, in that order; junction bases with no gene match: 20. CDR3 in amino acids: CASSLARFGVYSGSLTYEQYF. CDR3 nucleotide sequence: TGTGCCAGCAGCTTAGCGCGATTCGGAGTCTATAGCGGGAGCCTGACCTACGAGCAGTACTTC. The whole variable domain, filled in from reference TRBV7-8 and TRBJ2-7, reads GAGVSQSPRYKVAKRGQDVALRCDPISGHVSLFWYQQALGQGPEFLTYFQNEAQLDKSGLPSDRFFAERPEGSVSTLKIQRTQQEDSAVYLCASSLARFGVYSGSLTYEQYFGPGTRLTVT.

V and J are TRBV6-1 and TRBJ1-1; possible D gene TRBD1, 5 bases. Trimming took off 0 bases at V and 7 bases at J, with 15 bases between the two ends. From germline, CDR1 is MNHNS and CDR2 SASEGT. The CDR3 is made up of 15 amino acids. This CDR3 is CASSEAWDGGGEAFF. The CDR3 bases are TGTGCCAGCAGTGAAGCGTGGGACGGGGGAGGTGAAGCTTTCTTT.

The chain has TRBV13 and TRBJ1-2; 10 bases are a match to TRBD1. The CDR3 consists of 17 residues. The trim removed 5 bases at V and 3 bases at J, leaving 12 bases unmatched. The germline V gene has CDR1 PRHDT and CDR2 FYEKMQ (reference sequence). The CDR3, as DNA: TGTGCCAGCAGCCGTGGACAGGGGGATAATCGATACTATGGCTACACCTTC. This gives the protein CASSRGQGDNRYYGYTF.

The chain couples TRBV30 to TRBJ2-7, with 7 bases lining up with TRBD2. Trimming at V came to 4 bases and at J to 1 base, leaving 4 bases not matched to a gene. Per germline, CDR1 GTSNPN and CDR2 SVGIG (reference sequence). The CDR3 loop spans 13 amino acids. CDR3 amino acids: CAWNRGVSYEQYF. The CDR3 DNA reads TGTGCCTGGAATCGGGGGGTATCCTACGAGCAGTACTTC. Using reference TRBV30 and TRBJ2-7 for the parts outside the CDR3, the full variable domain is SQTIHQWPATLVQPVGSPLSLECTVEGTSNPNLYWYRQAAGRGLQLLFYSVGIGQISSEVPQNLSASRPQDRQFILSSKKLLLSDSGFYLCAWNRGVSYEQYFGPGTRLTVT.

The chain is built from TRBV5-4 and TRBJ2-1, with 8 bases fitting TRBD1. This CDR3 contains 14 residues. V shed 9 bases, J shed 3 bases, and the junction held 8 bases outside the gene matches. Germline-derived CDR1 and CDR2 are SGHNT and YYREEE (reference sequence). The CDR3 bases are TGTGCCACATCCGGGACAGGCATCTACAATGAGCAGTTCTTC. Translated: CATSGTGIYNEQFF.

This clone is a singleton in its sample. The rearrangement uses TRBV29-1 and TRBJ2-3; D gene unclear. CDR3 length: 13 amino acids. Germline CDR1 SQVTM, CDR2 ANQGSEA. V was trimmed by 2 bases and J by 9 bases, leaving 15 bases between them. CDR3 loop: CSVELSGPPTQYF. The CDR3 region has the DNA TGCAGCGTTGAACTCTCAGGTCCCCCCACGCAGTATTTT.

The rearrangement joins TRBV20-1 to TRBJ1-5, with D tentatively TRBD1 (5 bases). CDR1 and CDR2 (germline): DFQATT, SNEGSKA (reference sequence). The V end lost 5 bases, the J end lost 6 bases, and 8 bases lay between the germline ends. The CDR3 is 11 residues long. As DNA, the CDR3 is TGCAGTGCTGCAGGGATTCAGCCCCAGCATTTT. It codes for CSAAGIQPQHF.

The rearrangement joins TRBV4-1 to TRBJ1-1; D remains unclear. The germline V gene encodes CDR1 MGHRA and CDR2 YSYEKL. The CDR3 contains 15 residues. Trimming left V 0 bases short and J 5 bases short, with 13 bases between. CDR3 loop: CASSQEGRSGTEAFF. DNA of the CDR3: TGCGCCAGCAGCCAAGAAGGCAGGTCGGGGACTGAAGCTTTCTTT.

J is TRBJ1-4 and V is TRBV7-9; 8 nucleotides align to TRBD1. Germline assignment: CDR1 SEHNR and CDR2 FQNEAQ (reference sequence). The CDR3 sequence is 16 residues long. The V and J ends lost 4 bases and 10 bases, in that order; junction bases with no gene match: 14. The CDR3 spells CASSSRDRRFGRKLFF. The CDR3 bases are TGTGCCAGCAGCTCCCGGGACAGGAGGTTCGGTAGAAAACTGTTTTTT.

This clone was counted once. The V and J genes are TRBV9 and TRBJ1-1, with no clear D. There are 14 residues in the CDR3. Germline V gene sequence: CDR1 SGDLS, CDR2 YYNGEE. V lost 0 bases, J lost 1 base, and 7 bases lay in between. The CDR3 DNA sequence: TGTGCCAGCAGCGTAGTAGCCGGGAACACTGAAGCTTTCTTT. The encoded protein is CASSVVAGNTEAFF.

This chain joins TRBV14 and TRBJ2-7; 7 bases match TRBD2. This CDR3 is built from 16 residues. After removal of 1 base from V and 3 bases from J, the junction contained 9 bases not matched to a gene. Germline V gives CDR1 SGHDN, CDR2 FVKESK. The CDR3 DNA reads as TGTGCCAGCAGCCAAGGAGGGCATCGGGGGGTCTACGAGCAGTACTTC. Translation: CASSQGGHRGVYEQYF.

This clone came up once. V is TRBV4-1 and J is TRBJ2-3; 11 nucleotides match TRBD2. Germline lookup yields CDR1 MGHRA and CDR2 YSYEKL. This CDR3 is 16 amino acids long. Trimming removed 1 base from V and 3 bases from J; junction bases left unmatched: 3. CDR3 DNA sequence: TGCGCCAGCAGCCAAGCGACTAGCGGGATAACAGATACGCAGTATTTT. Protein product: CASSQATSGITDTQYF.

The chain uses TRBV19 and TRBJ2-2; 9 nucleotides match TRBD2. The V and J ends lost 0 bases and 7 bases, in that order; junction bases with no gene match: 9. The germline V gene has CDR1 LNHDA and CDR2 SQIVND (reference sequence). CDR3 length: 17 amino acids. The CDR3 DNA reads TGTGCCAGTAGTATAGATTTCCTCGGGACTAGCTACGGGGAGCTGTTTTTT. This sequence encodes CASSIDFLGTSYGELFF.

The CDR3 spells CASSLSVASSGNTIYF. CDR3 DNA: TGTGCCAGCAGCCTTTCAGTGGCTAGCTCTGGAAACACCATATATTTT. The rearrangement joins TRBV2 to TRBJ1-3; unclear D gene. The CDR3 is 16 residues long. V was pared by 6 bases and J by 0 bases, with 15 bases between. Germline assignment: CDR1 SNHLY and CDR2 FYNNEI.

The V gene is TRBV18, the J gene TRBJ2-5, with a tentative D call TRBD1 (5 bases). CDR3 size: 16 residues. V lost 1 base and J 2 bases, leaving 14 bases between the germline ends. In germline, CDR1 is KGHSH, CDR2 LQKENI. In DNA form, the CDR3 reads TGTGCCAGCTCACCACTCAGGGCTAAACCTCAAGAGACCCAGTACTTC. Amino acid sequence: CASSPLRAKPQETQYF.

This chain joins TRBV9 and TRBJ2-5; D may be TRBD1 (6 bases). V was pared by 5 bases and J by 3 bases, with 17 bases between. Germline V lookup: CDR1 SGDLS, CDR2 YYNGEE. This CDR3 has 15 amino acids. The CDR3 sequence: CASSQTDRTKETQYF. CDR3 sequence (DNA): TGTGCCAGCAGTCAAACCGACAGGACAAAAGAGACCCAGTACTTC.

The V call is TRBV7-9, the J call TRBJ2-5; 8 positions agree with TRBD2. V dropped 5 bases and J dropped 4; count of bases not matched to a gene: 9. The CDR3 is 15 amino acids. Germline CDR1 and CDR2: SEHNR and FQNEAQ (reference sequence). This CDR3 reads CASSGGGGQGETQYF. CDR3 in DNA: TGTGCCAGCAGCGGCGGCGGGGGGCAGGGAGAGACCCAGTACTTC.

The gene calls are TRBV4-2 and TRBJ2-7; maybe TRBD1 (6 bases). CDR1 LGHNA and CDR2 YNFKEQ come from the germline V gene. This CDR3 spans 15 amino acids. The V and J ends lost 0 bases and 2 bases respectively, with 11 bases between them. CDR3 nucleotide sequence: TGTGCCAGCAGCCAAGAACGGGACATAGCCTACGAGCAGTACTTC. Its translation: CASSQERDIAYEQYF.

Only a few counts were recorded for this clone. The chain recombines TRBV5-1 with TRBJ1-1, with D maybe TRBD1 (6 bases). CDR3 length equals 13 residues. The V gene lost 0 bases and the J gene lost 3 bases, with 6 bases spanning the gap. The germline gives CDR1 SGHRS, CDR2 YFSETQ. The CDR3 region has the DNA TGCGCCAGCAGCTTGGACAGGGACACTGAAGCTTTCTTT. Protein: CASSLDRDTEAFF.